This TCR beta chain was obtained from a study of spatial heterogeneity in lung cancer. Sample share makes this clonotype medium-sized. A library prepared for alpha chains yielded this beta chain as an off-target read; its size is of little meaning. Every individual TCR cDNA molecule carried its own unique molecular identifier, which allowed correction of PCR and sequencing errors. One entry per CDR3 protein, called by TCRdb with MiXCR from the 5' RACE reads. The data hold several thousand distinct CDR3 sequences, with approximately 16% observed a single time. As for time point: sample taken at primary tumor resection. Material for sequencing was whole RNA from tumor, nontumor lung or frozen PBMC, left unsorted. The donors, 72 patients with untreated early-stage non-small cell lung cancer, provided the samples. The receptor's source is a male donor with early-stage non-small cell lung cancer. Sequences were derived from normal lung tissue next to the tumor, sampled at surgery.

The CDR3 DNA reads TGCGCCAGCAGCTGGGGACAGGGAGGTGAAAAACTGTTTTTT. It codes for CASSWGQGGEKLFF. This rearrangement joins TRBV5-1 to TRBJ1-4, with 9 bases aligning to TRBD1. Germline V gives CDR1 SGHRS, CDR2 YFSETQ. The ends lost 3 bases at V and 7 bases at J; junction bases unmatched: 4. CDR3 length: 14 residues. The full variable domain, its missing parts supplied by reference TRBV5-1 and TRBJ1-4, is KAGVTQTPRYLIKTRGQQVTLSCSPISGHRSVSWYQQTPGQGLQFLFEYFSETQRNKGNFPGRFSGRQFSNSRSEMNVSTLELGDSALYLCASSWGQGGEKLFFGSGTQLSVL.